The sequence of this T cell receptor beta chain was determined in a study of CD8 T cells in ankylosing spondylitis. In making TCR beta libraries, quantitative 5'-RACE with molecular barcodes was used. TCRdb reprocessed the 5' RACE reads with MiXCR, giving one entry per CDR3 protein. This table has about 44,000 distinct CDR3 sequences, around 10% appearing once. This clonotype was counted ten times or more. Its antigen is not identified. Study outcomes and limitations: Fewer than ten highly homologous variants made up a TCR beta motif, and this motif appeared characteristic of ankylosing spondylitis blood. As reported, disease-linked clones showed significant enrichment in matched ankylosing spondylitis synovial fluid.

This CDR3 spans 14 amino acids. Germline-derived CDR1 and CDR2 are SQVTM and ANQGSEA. The V gene end was trimmed by 4 bases and the J gene end by 5 bases; junction bases not matched to a gene: 8. This receptor was taken from a male donor with ankylosing spondylitis or in good health (not recorded which). Input material: blood, either unsorted or a sorted T cell fraction (not recorded which). The chain links TRBV29-1 to TRBJ2-3, with 8 bases lining up with TRBD1. The CDR3 here is CSVARTGREDTQYF. The CDR3 DNA follows: TGCAGCGTTGCGAGGACAGGGCGAGAAGATACGCAGTATTTT.